Described below is a single T cell receptor beta chain sequence and its context. Its antigen remains unidentified. V shed 5 bases and J shed 7 bases, with 15 bases lying between them. CDR1 and CDR2 from the germline V gene are MNHEY and SMNVEV (reference sequence). The CDR3 consists of 14 residues. Any history of autoimmune disease or systemic immunosuppression disqualified patients. Blood sampling took place at baseline, cycle 4 day 1, and cycle 7 day 1. This entry comes from a study of OX40 agonist ivuxolimab in advanced cancers. Background on the study: Patients in the trial were receiving intravenous ivuxolimab every 2 weeks, at doses of 0.01 to 10 mg/kg. Findings of the study overall: Doses of 0.1 to 3.0 mg/kg were accompanied by clonal expansion of CD4+ and CD8+ blood T cells by week 6.

Here immunoSEQ multiplex PCR was the method, and the copy in TCRdb shows in-frame clones only, minus some. This sample has fewer than 100,000 clones, with more than 85% found just once. The specimen comprised CD4+ or CD8+ T cells sorted from blood, sampled in a trial of the OX40 agonist ivuxolimab. The sequence was collected from an adult with an advanced solid tumor such as melanoma, head and neck, liver or kidney cancer. The rearrangement links TRBV27 to TRBJ1-5; D is unclear. In nucleotides, the CDR3 is TGTGCCAGCAGTGGGTTGGGTTCACAACAGCCCCAGCATTTT. The encoded protein is CASSGLGSQQPQHF.